The clone carrying this T cell receptor (beta chain) showed up many times. This entry comes from a study of T cells after yellow fever vaccination. This CDR3 has 13 residues. Trimming pared 3 bases from V and 7 bases from J, leaving 9 bases between. Looked up from germline, CDR1 is SEHNR and CDR2 is FQNEAQ (reference sequence). From the 5' RACE reads, TCRdb called clonotypes with MiXCR, one entry per CDR3 protein. The sample gives roughly 68,000 distinct CDR3 sequences, about 6.5% of which show up once; around 37% is in the top ten. The specimen comprised CD8+ T cells sorted from PBMCs, sampled roughly 47 days after the first yellow fever vaccination. The source is a young man who received the YFV17D yellow fever vaccine. The chain combines TRBV7-9 with TRBJ2-2; D is uncertain. The DNA of the CDR3 is TGTGCCAGCAGCTTCAAGTTGGGCGGGGAGCTGTTTTTT. This translates into CASSFKLGGELFF.